These T cell receptor beta chains were read from a single sample in a study of identical twins. TCRdb passed the 5' RACE reads through MiXCR, listing each CDR3 protein once. This sample yields hundreds of thousands of distinct CDR3 sequences, of which approximately 24% are seen a single time; 2.9% belongs to the top ten. Another study also made use of these data, one on T cells expressing NK-cell markers.

The sequenced sample was CD4+ T cells sorted from blood. Receptors originate from a woman younger than 30 in good health. Each CDR3 is given with its conserved first and last residue. A D gene is named only where the DNA matches it firmly. Size is omitted from some rows. Given values are once, few, many or a class for expanded clones.

. . TRBJ2-4 TRBV6-1 CASRPPNGFQDIQYF TGTGCCAGCAGACCCCCCAACGGGTTTCAGGACATTCAGTACTTC
. . TRBJ1-1 TRBV6-5 CASSYVGLGVEAFF TGTGCCAGCAGTTACGTGGGACTGGGGGTCGAAGCTTTCTTT
TRBD2 few TRBJ2-2 TRBV12-3/TRBV12-4 CASRPGSGGSGELFF TGTGCCAGCAGGCCCGGGAGCGGGGGCTCCGGGGAGCTGTTTTTT
. few TRBJ1-1 TRBV7-9 CASSSIAGLGTEAFF TGTGCCAGCAGCTCAATTGCAGGGTTAGGCACTGAAGCTTTCTTT
TRBD1 few TRBJ2-1 TRBV5-6 CASSRADRGQFF TGTGCCAGCAGTCGGGCTGACAGGGGGCAGTTCTTC
TRBD1 . TRBJ2-2 TRBV7-9 CASSLNRGRTGELFF TGTGCCAGCAGCTTAAACAGGGGGCGGACCGGGGAGCTGTTTTTT
. . TRBJ1-1 TRBV12-3/TRBV12-4 CASSPSRQMNTEAFF TGTGCCAGCAGTCCAAGCCGACAGATGAACACTGAAGCTTTCTTT
TRBD2 few TRBJ2-7 TRBV10-3 CAVISGRGGQYF TGTGCCGTCATTAGCGGGAGAGGGGGGCAGTACTTC
. few TRBJ1-5 TRBV6-1 CASSEANLQPQHF TGTGCCAGCAGTGAAGCAAACCTTCAGCCCCAGCATTTT
. few TRBJ2-3 TRBV20-1 CSAARKALGGDTQYF TGCAGTGCCGCGCGAAAAGCTCTTGGTGGGGATACGCAGTATTTT